Listed below are T cell receptor beta chains from one sample, sequenced in a study of identical twins' blood T cells. TCRdb processed the 5' RACE reads anew with MiXCR; each CDR3 protein has one entry. The data hold a few hundred thousand distinct CDR3 sequences, with under 30% observed a single time. The specimen was PBMCs. These receptors came from a woman between 18 and 55 years old in good health. CDR3s include the opening cysteine and the closing phenylalanine or tryptophan. A D gene is named only where the DNA matches it firmly. The size entry is marked missing in some rows and otherwise reads once, few, many or a size class.

d_call: TRBD1
v_call: TRBV12-3/TRBV12-4
j_call: TRBJ1-1
clone_size: -
cdr3_nt: TGTGCCAGCAGACGGCACGACAGGGATGTGGGCACTGAAGCTTTCTTT
cdr3_aa: CASRRHDRDVGTEAFF

d_call: -
v_call: TRBV2
j_call: TRBJ1-2
clone_size: -
cdr3_nt: TGTGCCAGCAGTGAAGAAGGGGGCTACACCTTC
cdr3_aa: CASSEEGGYTF

d_call: TRBD2
v_call: TRBV4-3
j_call: TRBJ2-3
clone_size: few
cdr3_nt: TGCGCCAGCAGCCAAGATCTGCCGGGAGGGCAGTATTTT
cdr3_aa: CASSQDLPGGQYF

d_call: -
v_call: TRBV7-2
j_call: TRBJ2-2
clone_size: many
cdr3_nt: TGTGCCAGCAGCTTAGGCCGAGCGGGGCTGTTTTTT
cdr3_aa: CASSLGRAGLFF

d_call: TRBD2
v_call: TRBV6-2/TRBV6-3
j_call: TRBJ2-7
clone_size: few
cdr3_nt: TGTGCCAGCAGAGGGACTAGCGAGGTAGGCGAGCAGTACTTC
cdr3_aa: CASRGTSEVGEQYF

d_call: -
v_call: TRBV20-1
j_call: TRBJ2-7
clone_size: -
cdr3_nt: TGCAGTGCTAGGGGGGGAGGATCATACGAGCAGTACTTC
cdr3_aa: CSARGGGSYEQYF

d_call: -
v_call: TRBV5-5
j_call: TRBJ1-1
clone_size: -
cdr3_nt: TGTGCCAGCAGCTTGGGATGGGAAGGTTACACTGAAGCTTTCTTT
cdr3_aa: CASSLGWEGYTEAFF

d_call: -
v_call: TRBV27
j_call: TRBJ1-4
clone_size: -
cdr3_nt: TGTGCCAGCAGTCCTATTCGGGGGGATGAAAAACTGTTTTTT
cdr3_aa: CASSPIRGDEKLFF

d_call: -
v_call: TRBV18
j_call: TRBJ2-2
clone_size: -
cdr3_nt: TGTGCCAGCTCACCACGGTCCGGGGAGCTGTTTTTT
cdr3_aa: CASSPRSGELFF

d_call: TRBD2
v_call: TRBV28
j_call: TRBJ2-2
clone_size: -
cdr3_nt: TGTGCCAGCAGTTTAGCCAGCGGGAGTTACACCGGGGAGCTGTTTTTT
cdr3_aa: CASSLASGSYTGELFF